Here is one T cell receptor beta chain with its context. What it binds is unknown. UMIs accompanied the 5'RACE template switching by which TCR beta cDNA was made. TCRdb reprocessed the 5' RACE reads and stores each CDR3 protein as one record, lacking DNA. The sample totals some 450,000 distinct CDR3 sequences; its top ten clones hold approximately 7%. The sample originates from a study of T cells expressing NK-cell markers. Whole-study context: Cells sorted as CD3+CD56+NKG2C+, CD3+CD56+NKG2C- and CD3+CD56-NKG2C+ T cells supplied the TCR beta repertoires.

The CDR3 runs 13 residues. CDR1 and CDR2 from the germline V gene are MGHDK and SYGVNS. Study-wide results and limits: Of CD8+ T cells, about 1.0-8% belonged to dominant NKG2C+ clonotypes in roughly six donors.

The source of this sequence is a woman between 18 and 70 years old in good health. Sequenced: blood T cells: a sorted CD56 or NKG2C T cell subset, CD4+ or CD8+ T cells, or bulk PBMC T cells (not recorded which). This chain joins TRBV25-1 and TRBJ1-2; TCRdb's D call of TRBD1 is untestable without DNA. This CDR3 is CASSEFEGKGYTF.